This TCR beta chain was retrieved from a study of shared clonotypes between healthy human individuals. At the level of the study: Donors consisted of a couple of women and a few men between 18 and 49.

Repertoires were generated with immunoSEQ multiplex PCR, while TCRdb's copy carries only in-frame clones and drops some. The data show 450,000 to 500,000 clones, 70% to 80% seen once. This TCR came from a woman aged 40 to 55 in good health. Some clones in this sample may be carry-over from other donors' samples. Sequenced: PBMCs.

The CDR3 spells CASSPRDPPTNEKLFF. The CDR3 DNA reads TGTGCCAGCTCACCCCGGGACCCACCAACTAATGAAAAACTGTTTTTT. The chain has TRBV18 and TRBJ1-4, with D tentatively TRBD1 (5 bases). The CDR3 loop spans 16 amino acids. Trimming removed 3 bases from V and 0 bases from J, with 11 bases in between. The germline gives CDR1 KGHSH, CDR2 LQKENI.